The 26 T cell receptor beta chains below were found in one sample sequenced in a study of shared clonotypes between healthy human individuals. CD8 cells regarded as naive lacked CD45RO, were positively chosen for CCR7, and omitted terminally differentiated effector memory CD45RA+ cells. Using immunoSEQ multiplex PCR, the repertoire was profiled, and TCRdb retains in-frame clones only, with some absent. The sample records some 2.1 million clones, approximately 95% being singletons. Sequencing was carried out using naive CD8+ T cells sorted from blood. The receptors here all came from a man younger than 35 in good health.

Note on this clone: The same CDR3 also results from other DNA sequences found in this sample. The V call is TRBV27, the J call TRBJ1-5; tentatively, D is TRBD1 (5 bases). Deletions cut 6 bases from V and 1 base from J, with 13 bases between. The germline V gene encodes CDR1 MNHEY and CDR2 SMNVEV (reference sequence). CDR3 length: 15 amino acids. The CDR3 DNA reads TGTGCCAGCAGCCTGGGACCGGGAAGCAATCAGCCCCAGCATTTT. Its translation: CASSLGPGSNQPQHF.

As for this clone: Other nucleotide sequences from this sample produce the same CDR3. The genes are TRBV5-1 and TRBJ2-3; D gene uncertain. Trimming cost V 1 base and J 3 bases, with 3 bases left between them. Looked up from germline, CDR1 is SGHRS and CDR2 is YFSETQ. The CDR3 extends over 12 amino acids. The CDR3: CASSLSTDTQYF. The CDR3, as DNA: TGCGCCAGCAGCTTGAGTACAGATACGCAGTATTTT.

The gene calls are TRBV4-3 and TRBJ2-7; the D call may be TRBD1 or TRBD2 (5 bases each). The CDR3 is 14 amino acids. Germline V gene data show CDR1 as LGHNA and CDR2 as YSLEER. V lost 4 bases to trimming and J lost 2 bases, with 12 bases between them. The CDR3 loop reads CASSLVRGAYEQYF. The CDR3 coding sequence is TGCGCCAGCAGCCTGGTGAGAGGGGCCTACGAGCAGTACTTC.

The rearrangement uses TRBV6-6 and TRBJ2-5; D ambiguous. The CDR3 contains 14 residues. Per the germline V gene, CDR1 is MNHNY and CDR2 is SVGAGI (reference sequence). Trimming removed 8 bases at V and 3 bases at J, with 16 bases between. The CDR3 DNA sequence: TGTGCCAGCGGACCGTTCGACCGAGAAGAGACCCAGTACTTC. It yields the protein CASGPFDREETQYF.

The J gene is TRBJ2-4, the V gene TRBV4-1, with unresolved D. The CDR3 length is 16 residues. V dropped 0 bases and J dropped 0 bases, with 9 bases sitting between them. CDR1 MGHRA and CDR2 YSYEKL come from the germline V gene. CDR3 DNA sequence: TGCGCCAGCAGCCAAGATCTTACGATAGCCAAAAACATTCAGTACTTC. It yields the protein CASSQDLTIAKNIQYF.

This clone was recorded only once. This chain links TRBV28 with TRBJ2-7, with D possibly being TRBD1 or TRBD2 (5 bases each). The germline V and J ends were trimmed by 0 bases and 6 bases, with 15 bases remaining between them. Germline values: CDR1 MDHEN, CDR2 SYDVKM. The CDR3 length is 15 residues. The CDR3 reads CASSLWVTVGVEQYF. CDR3 DNA sequence: TGTGCCAGCAGTTTATGGGTGACGGTGGGGGTCGAGCAGTACTTC.

The chain combines TRBV9 with TRBJ2-7; D possibly uses TRBD1 or TRBD2 (6 bases each). Germline V gene lookup returns CDR1 SGDLS and CDR2 YYNGEE. This CDR3 is 14 amino acids long. Trimming removed 4 bases from V and 2 bases from J, with 13 bases in between. This CDR3 is CASSMGGSTYEQYF. The CDR3 DNA follows: TGTGCCAGCAGCATGGGGGGCTCTACCTACGAGCAGTACTTC.

This chain connects TRBV5-1 to TRBJ1-1; 11 bases line up with TRBD1. V lost 2 bases, J lost 0 bases, and 6 bases stayed unmatched. Germline V lookup: CDR1 SGHRS, CDR2 YFSETQ. The CDR3 has 17 residues. In nucleotides, the CDR3 is TGCGCCAGCAGCTTAGGGACAGGGGGTCTTGTGAACACTGAAGCTTTCTTT. Translation gives CASSLGTGGLVNTEAFF.

The rearrangement uses TRBV27 and TRBJ1-3; 7 bases align to TRBD1. CDR3 length: 15 residues. Per the germline V gene, CDR1 is MNHEY and CDR2 is SMNVEV (reference sequence). With 6 bases clipped from V and 4 bases from J, the junction kept 9 bases outside the gene matches. CDR3 in DNA: TGTGCCAGCAGACCTGACAGGGCAAAGGGAAACACCATATATTTT. Translated: CASRPDRAKGNTIYF.

About this clone: Additional DNA sequences in this sample encode the identical CDR3. The chain couples TRBV7-9 to TRBJ2-7; no firm D call. CDR3 size: 14 residues. In germline, CDR1 is SEHNR, CDR2 FQNEAQ (reference sequence). The ends were cut back, 1 base at V and 4 bases at J, with 11 bases in the middle. The CDR3 DNA is TGTGCCAGCAGCTTAGGTCTAGGCCGTTACGAGCAGTACTTC. Its protein product is CASSLGLGRYEQYF.

The V call is TRBV18, the J call TRBJ1-5, with 10 bases matching TRBD1. Unmatched junction bases numbered 8, after V lost 3 bases and J lost 9 bases. This CDR3 has 15 residues. Germline V gene lookup returns CDR1 KGHSH and CDR2 LQKENI. The CDR3 sequence is CASSPGTGARWPQHF. In nucleotides, the CDR3 is TGTGCCAGCTCACCGGGGACAGGGGCCCGCTGGCCCCAGCATTTT.

DNA of the CDR3: TGTGCCAGCAGCTTAGTCCGGCGGGAGGCCAAGTTCTTC. It encodes CASSLVRREAKFF. The chain employs TRBV7-2 and TRBJ2-1; 8 bases match TRBD2. J was trimmed by 14 bases and V by 1 base; bases with no gene match: 7. Germline CDR1 reads SGHTA; CDR2 reads FQGNSA. This CDR3 contains 13 residues.

This chain joins TRBV7-9 and TRBJ2-3; D is possibly TRBD1 or TRBD2 (6 bases each). CDR3 length: 17 residues. Trimming removed 1 base at V and 3 bases at J, with 17 bases between. CDR1 and CDR2 (germline): SEHNR, FQNEAQ (reference sequence). CDR3 amino acids: CASSLGAEGDETDTQYF. The CDR3 nucleotides read TGTGCCAGCAGCTTAGGTGCGGAGGGGGACGAGACAGATACGCAGTATTTT.

A remark on this clone: This same CDR3 is encoded by further DNA sequences in the sample. CDR3 in DNA: TGTGCCAGCAGTTTACAGGGGCCGTCCTACGAGCAGTACTTC. Protein product: CASSLQGPSYEQYF. This chain uses TRBV27 with TRBJ2-7; tentatively, D is TRBD1 (6 bases). Germline V gene sequence: CDR1 MNHEY, CDR2 SMNVEV (reference sequence). V was pared by 2 bases and J by 1 base, with 9 bases between. The CDR3 sequence is 14 residues long.

The V call is TRBV29-1, the J call TRBJ1-1; TRBD1 is a possible D gene (5 bases). The CDR3 is 12 amino acids. The germline CDR1 and CDR2 sequences are SQVTM and ANQGSEA. The CDR3 loop is CTYGGGIPEAFF. CDR3 DNA: TGCACCTATGGGGGGGGGATCCCTGAAGCTTTCTTT.

The chain recombines TRBV4-3 with TRBJ1-1; D is uncertain. This CDR3 comprises 15 residues. V was pared by 0 bases and J by 2 bases, with 10 bases between. The germline V gene has CDR1 LGHNA and CDR2 YSLEER. The DNA for the CDR3 is TGCGCCAGCAGCCAAGATTTGAGGGCCAACACTGAAGCTTTCTTT. Encoded protein: CASSQDLRANTEAFF.

This chain joins TRBV27 and TRBJ1-5, with a weak D call TRBD1 (5 bases). Germline CDR1 reads MNHEY; CDR2 reads SMNVEV (reference sequence). The CDR3 has 18 residues. The ends were cut back, 3 bases at V and 3 bases at J, with 21 bases in the middle. The CDR3 loop reads CASSLVAPREDNNQPQHF. CDR3 nucleotide sequence: TGTGCCAGCAGTTTGGTTGCCCCACGAGAGGACAACAATCAGCCCCAGCATTTT.

This clone was observed once. The chain combines TRBV27 with TRBJ1-1; no firm D call. Trimming shortened V by 1 base and J by 5 bases, and 17 bases separated the two germline ends. Germline V gene lookup returns CDR1 MNHEY and CDR2 SMNVEV (reference sequence). The CDR3 is 16 residues long. The CDR3 coding sequence is TGTGCCAGCAGTTTATTATCCAGTCAGGCGGGGACTGAAGCTTTCTTT. It encodes CASSLLSSQAGTEAFF.

This chain connects TRBV4-2 to TRBJ1-2; D is possibly TRBD1 (5 bases). Germline CDR1 reads LGHNA; CDR2 reads YNFKEQ. V was clipped by 3 bases and J by 4 bases, with 15 bases between them. The CDR3 has 15 amino acids. CDR3 DNA sequence: TGTGCCAGCAGCCAGACTAGCGGGGCTAGCTATGGCTACACCTTC. The encoded protein is CASSQTSGASYGYTF.

V and J are TRBV6-5 and TRBJ2-1; D is undetermined. V was shortened by 2 bases and J by 8 bases, with 16 bases between the two germline ends. Germline CDR1 and CDR2: MNHEY and SVGAGI. This CDR3 is built from 15 residues. The CDR3 reads CASSYAVSLRDEQFF. Written as DNA, the CDR3 is TGTGCCAGCAGTTACGCTGTTTCTCTTCGGGATGAGCAGTTCTTC.

The V gene is TRBV6-5, the J gene TRBJ1-2; D possibly corresponds to TRBD1 (6 bases). The CDR3 covers 13 residues. The ends were cut back, 0 bases at V and 6 bases at J, with 8 bases in the middle. Germline V gene data show CDR1 as MNHEY and CDR2 as SVGAGI. CDR3 residues: CASSYSGGHGYTF. DNA for the CDR3: TGTGCCAGCAGTTACTCAGGGGGTCATGGCTACACCTTC.

The chain couples TRBV5-1 to TRBJ2-6, with D unresolved. The V end lost 1 base, the J end lost 0 bases, and 5 bases lay between the germline ends. CDR1 SGHRS and CDR2 YFSETQ come from the germline V gene. The CDR3 runs 15 residues. CDR3 amino acids: CASSLSFSGANVLTF. The CDR3 DNA sequence: TGCGCCAGCAGCTTGTCGTTCTCTGGGGCCAACGTCCTGACTTTC.

Regarding this clone: This sample also contains other DNA sequences that code for the same CDR3. The rearrangement joins TRBV11-2 to TRBJ2-3; D not resolved. Between the trimmed V and J ends, which lost 0 bases and 0 bases, there was a span of 7 bases. CDR1 SGHAT and CDR2 FQNNGV come from the germline V gene. This CDR3 region has 15 residues. CDR3 nucleotides: TGTGCCAGCAGCTTAGAGGGTGCTAGCACAGATACGCAGTATTTT. Encoded protein: CASSLEGASTDTQYF. Using reference TRBV11-2 and TRBJ2-3 for the parts outside the CDR3, the full variable domain is EAGVAQSPRYKIIEKRQSVAFWCNPISGHATLYWYQQILGQGPKLLIQFQNNGVVDDSQLPKDRFSAERLKGVDSTLKIQPAKLEDSAVYLCASSLEGASTDTQYFGPGTRLTVL.

This chain joins TRBV6-1 and TRBJ2-7; no firm D call. The CDR3 is 14 residues long. The germline CDR1 and CDR2 sequences are MNHNS and SASEGT. V was clipped by 4 bases and J by 2 bases, with 12 bases between them. The CDR3 DNA follows: TGTGCCAGCAGTGGCGCGACTTTAACCTACGAGCAGTACTTC. Translation gives CASSGATLTYEQYF.

This clone came up once. This chain connects TRBV5-6 to TRBJ2-7; 10 bases fit TRBD1. The CDR3 runs to 16 residues. The V segment lost 1 base and the J segment 2 bases; nucleotides outside the gene matches: 6. CDR1 is SGHDT and CDR2 is YYEEEE in the germline V gene. The CDR3, as DNA: TGTGCCAGCAGCTTGCTCGGGACAGGGGTTACCTACGAGCAGTACTTC. Translation gives CASSLLGTGVTYEQYF.

The gene calls are TRBV5-4 and TRBJ2-1; TRBD2 matches 14 bases. The CDR3 runs 16 residues. CDR1 SGHNT and CDR2 YYREEE come from the germline V gene (reference sequence). V gave up 2 bases and J gave up 9 bases; unmatched junction bases: 7. CDR3 nucleotides: TGTGCCAGCAGCTTCGGGGGACTAGCGGGAGAGGGTGAGCAGTTCTTC. Its translation: CASSFGGLAGEGEQFF.